The sequence of this T cell receptor (beta chain) was determined in a study of T cells in Graves' hyperthyroidism and ophthalmopathy. Points from the study as a whole: Ophthalmopathy was told apart from stable hyperthyroidism by a 13 V-J model. Most expanded thyroid clonotypes above 0.001 also appeared in blood.

Many counts were recorded for this clonotype. What it binds is unknown. Fresh peripheral blood, 7.5 to 10 ml, yielded the PBMCs. Germline V CDR1 and CDR2: GTSNPN, SVGIG (reference sequence). The length of the CDR3 is 11 residues. V lost 7 bases to trimming and J lost 4 bases; unmatched junction nucleotides: 2. RNA transcripts were the template for amplifying TCR beta CDR3 regions. TCR CDR3 underwent first-round RT-PCR with the HTBI primer set. A single record per CDR3 protein comes from TCRdb applying MiXCR to the multiplex PCR reads. This sample has fewer than 450,000 distinct CDR3 sequences, with about 18% found just once.

This receptor was identified in a woman in her twenties or thirties with Graves' hyperthyroidism that later progressed to Graves' ophthalmopathy. The V call is TRBV30, the J call TRBJ2-7; 9 bases agree with TRBD1. The sequencing input was blood. The CDR3 loop is CAYDRGYEQYF. In DNA, the CDR3 is TGTGCCTATGACAGGGGGTACGAGCAGTACTTC.